This paragraph reports one TCR beta chain. Its cognate antigen has yet to be identified. A junction boundary mismatches the germline segment, possibly from a read error. The CDR3 sequence holds 15 residues, the cysteine and phenylalanine included. The retained sequence is limited to the CDR3, 45 bases, with the frame set at the first base. CDR1 and CDR2 are read off the germline V gene as MNHEY and SVGAGI. Receptor amplification or capture employed the immunoSEQ multiplex PCR assay. The original methods were these. To diagnose cytomegalovirus status from the catalog of TCR beta chain sequences, a statistical classification framework was built. Held by TCRdb, this immuneACCESS table contains in-frame sequences only and omits some clones. Under half of the omission traces to an unresolved V gene where checked; the cause of the rest is unknown. That table supplies the V and J calls and clone size; D and trimming were determined from the DNA. For this sample the table gives 130,000 or so clones, of which around 92% were detected only once. Together, the top ten hold approximately 3.3% of the sample.

This sample was included in a study of cytomegalovirus exposure and HLA in healthy donors (dated by TCRdb to about 2017). Turning to the overall study: The approximately 710 repertoires of the first cohort and the 120 validation repertoires were produced on the same platform, according to a later analysis. The study was designed to test whether signatures of past pathogen exposure could be identified by cataloging public T cell receptors. In addition to the first cohort of roughly 700 subjects, a separate validation cohort of 120 different subjects was used. To predict cytomegalovirus infection status, the study brought together high-throughput TCR immunosequencing, statistical association of individual TCRs with disease status, and machine learning.

The study at large found these results: The study gave a list of 150 to 200 TCR beta chains associated with cytomegalovirus. Three of the identified cytomegalovirus-associated TCR beta chains were confirmed in vitro to be specific for cytomegalovirus antigens. The classifier was reported to diagnose cytomegalovirus status with high specificity and sensitivity in both the original cohort and the validation cohort. Across donors, most TCR sequences were observed very rarely, whereas some public TCRs were present in many individuals. Of the cluster scores, about 94% were above 0 in a later analysis, which found that TCRs clustered in the first cohort also tended to co-occur in the 90 to 150 validation repertoires. According to the authors, the approach could potentially be generalized to other disease states and immunological phenotypes. The validation cohort had no HLA typing available for a later analysis, so co-occurrence within that cohort was assessed over all 120 or so repertoires.

Separate from the roughly 650-subject first cohort, the validation cohort of over 90 subjects was the group to which the donors belonged. The sample consisted of PBMCs. This sequence originates from a man aged 25 to 40 in good health and CMV-seronegative. The chain joins TRBV6-5 to TRBJ1-5, with 8 central nucleotides matching TRBD1. The CDR3 reads as follows: CASSDSTGAGQPQHF. The DNA is as follows: TGTGCCAGCAGTGACTCGACAGGGGCTGGTCAGCCCCAGCATTTT.